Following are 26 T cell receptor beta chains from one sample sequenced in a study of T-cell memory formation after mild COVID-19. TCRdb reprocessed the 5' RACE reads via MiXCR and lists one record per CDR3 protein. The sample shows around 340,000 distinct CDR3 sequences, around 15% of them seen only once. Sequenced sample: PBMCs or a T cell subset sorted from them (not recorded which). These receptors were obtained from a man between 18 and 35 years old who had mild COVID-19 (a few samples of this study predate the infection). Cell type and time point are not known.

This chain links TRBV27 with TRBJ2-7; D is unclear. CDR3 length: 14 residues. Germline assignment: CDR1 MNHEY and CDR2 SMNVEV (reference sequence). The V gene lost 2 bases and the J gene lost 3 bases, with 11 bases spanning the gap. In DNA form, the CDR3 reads TGTGCCAGCAGTTTACGCAGGTTCTACTACGAGCAGTACTTC. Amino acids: CASSLRRFYYEQYF.

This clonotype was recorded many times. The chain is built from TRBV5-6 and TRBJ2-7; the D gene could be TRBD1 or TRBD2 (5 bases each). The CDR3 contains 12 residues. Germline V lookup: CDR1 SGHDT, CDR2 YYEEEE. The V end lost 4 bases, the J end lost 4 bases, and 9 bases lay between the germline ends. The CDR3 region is CASSVGVYEQYV. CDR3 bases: TGTGCCAGCAGCGTGGGGGTTTACGAGCAGTACGTC.

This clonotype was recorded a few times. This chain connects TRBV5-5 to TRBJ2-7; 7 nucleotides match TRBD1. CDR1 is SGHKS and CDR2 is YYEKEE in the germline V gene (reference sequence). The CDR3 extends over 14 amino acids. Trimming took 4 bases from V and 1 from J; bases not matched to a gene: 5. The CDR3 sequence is CASSTNRGSYEQYF. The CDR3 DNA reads TGTGCCAGCAGCACCAACAGGGGATCCTACGAGCAGTACTTC.

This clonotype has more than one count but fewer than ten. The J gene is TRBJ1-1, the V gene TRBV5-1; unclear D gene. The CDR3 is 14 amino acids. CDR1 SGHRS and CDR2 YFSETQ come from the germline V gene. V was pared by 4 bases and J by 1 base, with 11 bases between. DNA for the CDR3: TGCGCCAGCAGCGCAACCCCGGGGAACACTGAAGCTTTCTTT. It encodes CASSATPGNTEAFF.

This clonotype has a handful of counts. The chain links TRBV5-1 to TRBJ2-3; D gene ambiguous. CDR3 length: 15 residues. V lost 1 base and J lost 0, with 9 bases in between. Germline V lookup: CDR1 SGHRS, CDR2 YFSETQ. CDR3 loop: CASSLMGFSTDTQYF. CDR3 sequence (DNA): TGCGCCAGCAGCTTGATGGGGTTTAGCACAGATACGCAGTATTTT. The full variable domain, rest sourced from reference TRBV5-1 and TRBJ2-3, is KAGVTQTPRYLIKTRGQQVTLSCSPISGHRSVSWYQQTPGQGLQFLFEYFSETQRNKGNFPGRFSGRQFSNSRSEMNVSTLELGDSALYLCASSLMGFSTDTQYFGPGTRLTVL.

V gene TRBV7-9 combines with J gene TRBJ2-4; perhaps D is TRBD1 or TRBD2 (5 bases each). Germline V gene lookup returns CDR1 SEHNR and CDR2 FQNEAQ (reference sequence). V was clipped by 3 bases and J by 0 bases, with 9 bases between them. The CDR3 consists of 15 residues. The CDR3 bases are TGTGCCAGCAGCTTGGGGACGGCAGCCAAAAACATTCAGTACTTC. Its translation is CASSLGTAAKNIQYF.

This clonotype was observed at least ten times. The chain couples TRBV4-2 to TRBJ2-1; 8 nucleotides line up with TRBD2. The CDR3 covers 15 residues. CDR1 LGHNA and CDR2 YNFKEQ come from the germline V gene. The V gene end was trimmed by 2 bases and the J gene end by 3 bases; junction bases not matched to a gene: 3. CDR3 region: CASSQLRGDYNEQFF. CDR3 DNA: TGTGCCAGCAGCCAATTGCGGGGGGACTACAATGAGCAGTTCTTC.

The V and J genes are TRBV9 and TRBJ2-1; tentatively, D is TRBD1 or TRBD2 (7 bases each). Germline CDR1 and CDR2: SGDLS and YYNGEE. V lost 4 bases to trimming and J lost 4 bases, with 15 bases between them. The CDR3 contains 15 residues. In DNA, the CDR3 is TGTGCCAGCAGCCCAGGGGGGGTGGGTTACAATGAGCAGTTCTTC. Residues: CASSPGGVGYNEQFF.

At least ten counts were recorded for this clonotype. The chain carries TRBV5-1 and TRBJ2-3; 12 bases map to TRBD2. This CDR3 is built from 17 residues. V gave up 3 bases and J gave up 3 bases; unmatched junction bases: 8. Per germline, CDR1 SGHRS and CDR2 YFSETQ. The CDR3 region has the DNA TGCGCCAGCAGCTCCTGGGAACTAGCGGGGGGAACAGATACGCAGTATTTT. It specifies CASSSWELAGGTDTQYF.

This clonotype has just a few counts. DNA of the CDR3: TGTGCCTCTAAAGGGGACAGACCGAACACTGAAGCTTTCTTT. It encodes CASKGDRPNTEAFF. The chain carries TRBV19 and TRBJ1-1; 7 bases are a match to TRBD1. With 11 bases clipped from V and 1 base from J, the junction kept 10 bases outside the gene matches. CDR1 and CDR2 from the germline V gene are LNHDA and SQIVND (reference sequence). The CDR3 is made up of 14 amino acids.

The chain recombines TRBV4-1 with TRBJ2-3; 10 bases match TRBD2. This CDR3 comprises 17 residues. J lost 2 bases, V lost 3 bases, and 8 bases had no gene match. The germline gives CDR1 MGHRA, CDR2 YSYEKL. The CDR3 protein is CASSQISGGISTDTQYF. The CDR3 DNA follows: TGCGCCAGCAGCCAGATTAGCGGGGGGATCTCCACAGATACGCAGTATTTT.

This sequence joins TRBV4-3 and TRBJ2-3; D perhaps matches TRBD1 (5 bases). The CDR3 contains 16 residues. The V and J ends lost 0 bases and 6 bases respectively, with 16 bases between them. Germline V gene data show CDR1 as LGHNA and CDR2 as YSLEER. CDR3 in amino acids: CASSQDSAGLGDTQYF. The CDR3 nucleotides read TGCGCCAGCAGCCAAGATTCGGCAGGGTTAGGCGATACGCAGTATTTT.

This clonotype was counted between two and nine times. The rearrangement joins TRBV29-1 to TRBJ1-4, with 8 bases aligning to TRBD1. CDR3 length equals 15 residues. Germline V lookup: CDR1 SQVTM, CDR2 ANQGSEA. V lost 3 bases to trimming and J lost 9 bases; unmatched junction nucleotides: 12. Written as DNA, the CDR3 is TGCAGCGTTGAGGACAAGAACCGGGACAGGAAAAAACTGTTTTTT. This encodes CSVEDKNRDRKKLFF.

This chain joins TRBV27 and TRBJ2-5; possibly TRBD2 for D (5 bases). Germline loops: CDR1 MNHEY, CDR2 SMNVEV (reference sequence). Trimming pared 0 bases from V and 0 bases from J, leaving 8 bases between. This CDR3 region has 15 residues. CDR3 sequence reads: CASSLSEGYQETQYF. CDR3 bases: TGTGCCAGCAGTTTATCAGAGGGATACCAAGAGACCCAGTACTTC.

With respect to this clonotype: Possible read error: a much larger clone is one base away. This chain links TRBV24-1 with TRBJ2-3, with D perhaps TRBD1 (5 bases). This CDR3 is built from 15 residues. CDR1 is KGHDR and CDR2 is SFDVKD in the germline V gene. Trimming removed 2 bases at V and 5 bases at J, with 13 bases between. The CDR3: CATSDSHGARDTQYF. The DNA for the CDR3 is TGTGCCACCAGTGATTCCCATGGGGCCAGAGATACGCAGTATTTT.

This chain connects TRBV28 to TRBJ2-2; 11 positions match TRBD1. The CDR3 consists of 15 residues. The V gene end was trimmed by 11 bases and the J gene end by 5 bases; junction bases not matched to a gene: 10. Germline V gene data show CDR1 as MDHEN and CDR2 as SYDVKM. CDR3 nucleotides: TGTGCCTCACATACCGGGACAGGGGGGACCGGGGAGCTGTTTTTT. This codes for CASHTGTGGTGELFF.

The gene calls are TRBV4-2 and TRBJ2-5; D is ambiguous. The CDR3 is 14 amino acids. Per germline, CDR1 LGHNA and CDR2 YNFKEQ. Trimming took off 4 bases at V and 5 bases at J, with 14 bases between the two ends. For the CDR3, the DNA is TGTGCCAGCAGCCCTTTTGTGGGTGCGGAGACCCAGTACTTC. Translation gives CASSPFVGAETQYF.

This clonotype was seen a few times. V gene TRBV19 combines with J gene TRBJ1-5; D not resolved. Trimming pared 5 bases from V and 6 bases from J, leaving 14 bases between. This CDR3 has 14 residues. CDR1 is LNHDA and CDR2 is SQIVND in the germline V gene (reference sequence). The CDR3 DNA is TGTGCCAGTAGTGAGAGCAGTCAGCCTCAGCCCCAGCATTTT. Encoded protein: CASSESSQPQPQHF. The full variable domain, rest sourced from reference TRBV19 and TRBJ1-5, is DGGITQSPKYLFRKEGQNVTLSCEQNLNHDAMYWYRQDPGQGLRLIYYSQIVNDFQKGDIAEGYSVSREKKESFPLTVTSAQKNPTAFYLCASSESSQPQPQHFGDGTRLSIL.

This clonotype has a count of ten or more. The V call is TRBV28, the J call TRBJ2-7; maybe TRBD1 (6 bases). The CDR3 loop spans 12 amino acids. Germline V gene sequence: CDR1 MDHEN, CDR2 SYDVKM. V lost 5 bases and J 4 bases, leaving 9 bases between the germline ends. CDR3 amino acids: CASSLQGYEQYV. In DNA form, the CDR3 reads TGTGCCAGCAGTCTCCAGGGGTACGAGCAGTACGTC.

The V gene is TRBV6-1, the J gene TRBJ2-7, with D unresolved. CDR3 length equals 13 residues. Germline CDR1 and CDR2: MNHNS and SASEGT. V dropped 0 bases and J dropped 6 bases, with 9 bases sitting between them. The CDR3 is CASSEAATAEQYV. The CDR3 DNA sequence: TGTGCCAGCAGTGAAGCTGCCACAGCCGAGCAGTACGTC.

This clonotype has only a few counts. The CDR3 nucleotides read TGTGCCAGCAGCGCCTCGGGTAGCACAGATACGCAGTATTTT. It encodes CASSASGSTDTQYF. V and J are TRBV7-2 and TRBJ2-3; D unresolved. CDR1 and CDR2 (germline): SGHTA, FQGNSA. The CDR3 consists of 14 residues. Trimming left V 5 bases short and J 0 bases short, with 9 bases between.

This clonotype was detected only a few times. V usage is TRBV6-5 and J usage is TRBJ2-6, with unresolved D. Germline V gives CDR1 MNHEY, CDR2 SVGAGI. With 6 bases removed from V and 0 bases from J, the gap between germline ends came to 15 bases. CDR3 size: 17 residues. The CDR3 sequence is CASSRRPGSSGANVLTF. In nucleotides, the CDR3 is TGTGCCAGCAGCCGAAGGCCAGGCAGCTCTGGGGCCAACGTCCTGACTTTC.

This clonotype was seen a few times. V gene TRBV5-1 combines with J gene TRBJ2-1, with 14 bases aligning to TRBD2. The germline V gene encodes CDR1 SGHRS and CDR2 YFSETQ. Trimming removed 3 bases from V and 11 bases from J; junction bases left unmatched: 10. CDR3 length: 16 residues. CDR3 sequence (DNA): TGCGCCAGCAGCTCCGGACTAGCGGGGGGTCTATTGCAGCAGTTCTTC. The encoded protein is CASSSGLAGGLLQQFF.

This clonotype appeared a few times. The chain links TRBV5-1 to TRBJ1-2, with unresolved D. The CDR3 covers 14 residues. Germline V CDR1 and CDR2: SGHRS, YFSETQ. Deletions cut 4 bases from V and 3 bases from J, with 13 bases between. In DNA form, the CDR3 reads TGCGCCAGCAGCCCACTGCCCGCGGACTATGGCTACACCTTC. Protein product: CASSPLPADYGYTF.

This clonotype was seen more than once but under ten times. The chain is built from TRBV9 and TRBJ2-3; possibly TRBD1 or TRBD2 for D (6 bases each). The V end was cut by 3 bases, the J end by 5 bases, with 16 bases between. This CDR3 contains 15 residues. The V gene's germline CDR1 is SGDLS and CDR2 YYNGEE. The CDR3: CASSGGALAGDTQYF. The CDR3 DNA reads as TGTGCCAGCAGCGGGGGGGCCCTCGCCGGAGATACGCAGTATTTT.

CDR3 DNA sequence: TGTGCCAGCAGCGAAGACTATTTCACAGATACGCAGTATTTT. Amino acid sequence: CASSEDYFTDTQYF. The chain couples TRBV9 to TRBJ2-3; tentative D call: TRBD2 (5 bases). The CDR3 is 14 residues long. Germline V gives CDR1 SGDLS, CDR2 YYNGEE. Trimming took 3 bases from V and 2 from J, leaving 10 bases between them.